The 32 T cell receptor beta chains reported below all come from one sample, sequenced in a study of cytomegalovirus exposure and HLA in healthy donors. PCR used 60 Vbeta primers and 13 Jbeta primers. Assay: immunoSEQ multiplex PCR; the TCRdb copy retains only in-frame clones and omits some. This sample carries 200,000 or so clones, 84% of them seen once, and the ten largest clones take around 0.26%. The sample comprised PBMCs. Every receptor here comes from a boy aged 5-17 years in good health and CMV-seronegative.

The V and J genes are TRBV10-1 and TRBJ2-1; 8 bases match TRBD2. The CDR3 runs 14 residues. Losses at the gene ends were 4 bases for V and 6 bases for J; bases not matched to a gene: 5. CDR1 and CDR2 from the germline V gene are WNHNN and SYGVQD (reference sequence). The CDR3 spells CASSAGGPSNEQFF. CDR3 bases: TGCGCCAGCAGTGCGGGGGGGCCTTCCAATGAGCAGTTCTTC.

The chain links TRBV29-1 to TRBJ2-7; 7 nucleotides match TRBD2. This CDR3 region has 12 residues. Germline V gives CDR1 SQVTM, CDR2 ANQGSEA. J was trimmed by 2 bases and V by 6 bases; bases with no gene match: 4. Written as DNA, the CDR3 is TGCAGCGTGTACGGGACTACCTACGAGCAGTACTTC. As protein: CSVYGTTYEQYF.

The rearrangement links TRBV2 to TRBJ2-6; D not certain. Germline-derived CDR1 and CDR2 are SNHLY and FYNNEI. This CDR3 is 16 amino acids long. The V end lost 1 base, the J end lost 0 bases, and 7 bases lay between the germline ends. The CDR3 spells CASSEVGGSGANVLTF. CDR3 nucleotides: TGTGCCAGCAGTGAAGTAGGCGGCTCTGGGGCCAACGTCCTGACTTTC.

The chain carries TRBV5-6 and TRBJ2-1, with a weak D call TRBD2 (5 bases). The V gene's germline CDR1 is SGHDT and CDR2 YYEEEE. V lost 0 bases and J 4 bases, leaving 8 bases between the germline ends. CDR3 length: 14 amino acids. The CDR3 sequence: CASSLDQRYNEQFF. The CDR3 DNA follows: TGTGCCAGCAGCTTGGATCAGCGGTACAATGAGCAGTTCTTC.

The chain couples TRBV4-1 to TRBJ1-2; 8 bases are a match to TRBD1. Looked up from germline, CDR1 is MGHRA and CDR2 is YSYEKL. V gave up 4 bases and J gave up 3 bases; unmatched junction bases: 4. The CDR3 covers 14 residues. DNA of the CDR3: TGCGCCAGCAGCCCCGAGGACAGGGACTATGGCTACACCTTC. Amino acid sequence: CASSPEDRDYGYTF.

The chain uses TRBV7-2 and TRBJ1-1, with a possible D match to TRBD1 (5 bases). Germline lookup yields CDR1 SGHTA and CDR2 FQGNSA. The CDR3 covers 14 residues. V dropped 3 bases and J dropped 6 bases, with 14 bases sitting between them. The CDR3 loop reads CASSLGEGRAEAFF. The CDR3 DNA follows: TGTGCCAGCAGCTTGGGGGAGGGGAGGGCTGAAGCTTTCTTT.

The rearrangement uses TRBV19 and TRBJ2-1; TRBD2 aligns across 9 bases. V shed 5 bases, J shed 4 bases, and the junction held 15 bases outside the gene matches. This CDR3 is 18 amino acids long. CDR1 and CDR2 (germline): LNHDA, SQIVND (reference sequence). This chain's CDR3 is CASSLTGPGLAVYNEQFF. In nucleotides, the CDR3 is TGTGCCAGTAGTTTAACGGGACCGGGACTAGCAGTATACAATGAGCAGTTCTTC.

This clone was detected a few times. This chain links TRBV14 with TRBJ1-1; D call uncertain. Deletions cut 4 bases from V and 1 base from J, with 10 bases between. This CDR3 is built from 14 residues. CDR1 and CDR2 (germline): SGHDN, FVKESK. The CDR3 loop is CASSLPGENTEAFF. CDR3 sequence (DNA): TGTGCCAGCAGCCTCCCCGGGGAGAACACTGAAGCTTTCTTT.

A single count supports this clone. CDR3 region: CASSATDRGGFGYTEAFF. The CDR3 DNA reads TGTGCCAGCAGCGCCACAGACAGGGGTGGGTTTGGGTACACTGAAGCTTTCTTT. The genes are TRBV7-2 and TRBJ1-1, with TRBD1 identical over 8 bases. The CDR3 extends over 18 amino acids. Per the germline V gene, CDR1 is SGHTA and CDR2 is FQGNSA. Germline trimming cut 5 bases from V and 3 bases from J; bases unmatched to any gene: 17. Full variable domain (rest looked up from reference TRBV7-2 and TRBJ1-1): GAGVSQSPSNKVTEKGKDVELRCDPISGHTALYWYRQSLGQGLEFLIYFQGNSAPDKSGLPSDRFSAERTGGSVSTLTIQRTQQEDSAVYLCASSATDRGGFGYTEAFFGQGTRLTVV.

This clone came up a few times. The V gene is TRBV2, the J gene TRBJ1-3; 9 bases are shared with TRBD1. Germline V CDR1 and CDR2: SNHLY, FYNNEI. The V and J ends lost 7 bases and 4 bases, in that order; junction bases with no gene match: 5. This CDR3 has 14 residues. In DNA form, the CDR3 reads TGTGCCAGCAACGGACAGGGGATGGGAAACACCATATATTTT. Protein sequence: CASNGQGMGNTIYF.

This clone was detected a few times. The chain is built from TRBV28 and TRBJ2-7; 14 nucleotides agree with TRBD2. Unmatched junction bases numbered 3, after V lost 2 bases and J lost 6 bases. Germline V lookup: CDR1 MDHEN, CDR2 SYDVKM. The CDR3 loop spans 15 amino acids. The CDR3 nucleotides are TGTGCCAGCAGTTTACGACTAGCGGGAGGGCGCGAGCAGTACTTC. It specifies CASSLRLAGGREQYF.

The V and J genes are TRBV4-1 and TRBJ2-2, with D uncertain. Germline V gene data show CDR1 as MGHRA and CDR2 as YSYEKL. With 0 bases removed from V and 6 bases from J, the gap between germline ends came to 11 bases. The CDR3 is 15 residues long. This CDR3 reads CASSQESQRPGELFF. The DNA for the CDR3 is TGCGCCAGCAGCCAAGAATCGCAGCGCCCCGGGGAGCTGTTTTTT.

The CDR3 loop is CASSPLTVLYGYTF. CDR3 in DNA: TGCGCCAGCAGCCCCCTCACTGTGCTCTATGGCTACACCTTC. The chain employs TRBV5-1 and TRBJ1-2; D not certain. V lost 4 bases, J lost 4 bases, and 14 bases lay in between. Germline assignment: CDR1 SGHRS and CDR2 YFSETQ. This CDR3 comprises 14 residues.

V is TRBV19 and J is TRBJ2-7, with TRBD1 matching over 10 bases. V lost 7 bases to trimming and J lost 4 bases; unmatched junction nucleotides: 10. The CDR3 extends over 15 amino acids. Looked up from germline, CDR1 is LNHDA and CDR2 is SQIVND (reference sequence). CDR3 protein: CASTYGTGEGYEQYF. In nucleotides, the CDR3 is TGTGCCAGTACCTACGGGACAGGGGAGGGGTACGAGCAGTACTTC.

The rearrangement uses TRBV7-9 and TRBJ2-1; TRBD2 matches at 9 bases. The CDR3 covers 15 residues. The J segment lost 9 bases and the V segment lost 1 base, leaving 7 bases of the junction unmatched. CDR1 is SEHNR and CDR2 is FQNEAQ in the germline V gene (reference sequence). The CDR3 is CASSLEGGGAVEQFF. The CDR3 coding sequence is TGTGCCAGCAGCTTAGAAGGCGGGGGGGCGGTTGAGCAGTTCTTC.

V and J are TRBV10-2 and TRBJ1-5, with a tentative D call TRBD1 (5 bases). Germline V gene lookup returns CDR1 WSHSY and CDR2 SAAADI. V lost 0 bases, J lost 1 base, and 13 bases lay in between. The CDR3 covers 17 residues. The DNA for the CDR3 is TGCGCCAGCAGTGAGTCTCGGGGGGGTAGGAGCAATCAGCCCCAGCATTTT. It translates to CASSESRGGRSNQPQHF.

The chain carries TRBV27 and TRBJ1-5; D is possibly TRBD1 (6 bases). From germline, CDR1 is MNHEY and CDR2 SMNVEV (reference sequence). The V end was cut by 4 bases, the J end by 1 base, with 8 bases between. CDR3 size: 14 residues. CDR3 loop: CASSSTGSNQPQHF. In DNA form, the CDR3 reads TGTGCCAGCAGTTCCACAGGGAGCAATCAGCCCCAGCATTTT.

V is TRBV7-2 and J is TRBJ2-5; TRBD2 matches 16 bases. The CDR3 sequence is 16 residues long. The V and J ends lost 6 bases and 3 bases, in that order; junction bases with no gene match: 4. Germline V CDR1 and CDR2: SGHTA, FQGNSA. The CDR3 region has the DNA TGTGCCAGCAGGTCAGGGACTAGCGGGGGGGAAGAGACCCAGTACTTC. Translation: CASRSGTSGGEETQYF.

The V call is TRBV29-1, the J call TRBJ2-5; D remains unclear. Germline V gene sequence: CDR1 SQVTM, CDR2 ANQGSEA. V was shortened by 8 bases and J by 3 bases, with 13 bases between the two germline ends. The CDR3 has 12 residues. This CDR3 is CSSYSTKETQYF. CDR3 DNA: TGCAGCTCTTACTCGACAAAAGAGACCCAGTACTTC.

This clone has more than one count but fewer than ten. The chain couples TRBV19 to TRBJ2-3; D is uncertain. Germline V lookup: CDR1 LNHDA, CDR2 SQIVND (reference sequence). With 1 base removed from V and 0 bases from J, the gap between germline ends came to 11 bases. The CDR3 length is 16 residues. For the CDR3, the DNA is TGTGCCAGTAGTATAGCTAGGATCACTAGCACAGATACGCAGTATTTT. Its translation is CASSIARITSTDTQYF.

The rearrangement joins TRBV4-3 to TRBJ2-5; 9 positions match TRBD1. Trimming took 4 bases from V and 4 from J; bases not matched to a gene: 10. The CDR3 extends over 16 amino acids. Germline V lookup: CDR1 LGHNA, CDR2 YSLEER. The CDR3 bases are TGCGCCAGCAGCCCGGATATAGGGACAGGGAGAGAGACCCAGTACTTC. Translated, it gives CASSPDIGTGRETQYF.

The gene calls are TRBV5-4 and TRBJ2-1, with TRBD2 matching over 15 bases. Germline trimming cut 7 bases from V and 10 bases from J; bases unmatched to any gene: 18. In germline, CDR1 is SGHNT, CDR2 YYREEE (reference sequence). The CDR3 has 18 residues. CDR3 region: CASGTGTGLAGGPGEQFF. CDR3 coding DNA: TGTGCCAGCGGCACCGGGACAGGACTAGCGGGAGGGCCAGGGGAGCAGTTCTTC.

This chain links TRBV5-5 with TRBJ1-1; D gene ambiguous. This CDR3 has 12 residues. CDR1 SGHKS and CDR2 YYEKEE come from the germline V gene (reference sequence). Trimming removed 7 bases from V and 5 bases from J, with 12 bases in between. The CDR3 DNA is TGTGCCAGCTCTCGGGTGGTAACTGAAGCTTTCTTT. It is translated as CASSRVVTEAFF.

The CDR3 nucleotides are TGCGCCAGCAGTGGTCAGGGGCATTCACCCCTCCACTTT. As protein: CASSGQGHSPLHF. The chain carries TRBV10-2 and TRBJ1-6; TRBD1 might be the D (6 bases). Trimming pared 4 bases from V and 8 bases from J, leaving 9 bases between. CDR1 and CDR2 (germline): WSHSY, SAAADI. The CDR3 sequence is 13 residues long.

The genes are TRBV15 and TRBJ1-2; D is unresolved. V lost 5 bases to trimming and J lost 3 bases, with 13 bases between them. Germline assignment: CDR1 LNHNV and CDR2 YYDKDF (reference sequence). CDR3 size: 14 residues. The CDR3 DNA sequence: TGTGCCACCAGCCCCCGCAGGACTTACTATGGCTACACCTTC. Its translation: CATSPRRTYYGYTF.

V is TRBV11-2 and J is TRBJ2-5, with TRBD1 matching 7 bases. With V trimmed by 7 bases and J by 2 bases, 10 bases remained unmatched. CDR3 length: 15 amino acids. CDR1 SGHAT and CDR2 FQNNGV come from the germline V gene. The CDR3 region is CASTLNRGLQETQYF. Written as DNA, the CDR3 is TGTGCCAGCACCTTGAACAGGGGTCTTCAAGAGACCCAGTACTTC.

The CDR3 spells CASSPGTGLAEQYF. The CDR3 region has the DNA TGTGCCAGCAGCCCGGGGACAGGGTTGGCCGAGCAGTACTTC. This chain uses TRBV7-8 with TRBJ2-7; 9 nucleotides line up with TRBD1. CDR1 SGHVS and CDR2 FQNEAQ come from the germline V gene. There are 14 residues in the CDR3. The V and J ends lost 5 bases and 6 bases, in that order; junction bases with no gene match: 8.

V and J are TRBV5-1 and TRBJ1-3; D is uncertain. Germline loops: CDR1 SGHRS, CDR2 YFSETQ. The CDR3 is 13 residues long. V was clipped by 4 bases and J by 4 bases, with 9 bases between them. The CDR3 DNA follows: TGCGCCAGCAGCCCCCGCCGGGGAAACACCATATATTTT. Protein product: CASSPRRGNTIYF.

This chain links TRBV6-5 with TRBJ2-7, with 12 bases identical to TRBD2. This CDR3 spans 15 amino acids. The germline V gene encodes CDR1 MNHEY and CDR2 SVGAGI. Trimming cost V 5 bases and J 7 bases; bases outside gene matches: 9. Here the CDR3 reads CASSHGLAGTLEQYF. Here the CDR3 DNA reads TGTGCCAGCAGTCACGGACTAGCGGGAACATTGGAGCAGTACTTC.

This chain joins TRBV7-8 and TRBJ1-4; D unresolved. The CDR3 covers 14 residues. V was trimmed by 8 bases and J by 0 bases, leaving 10 bases between them. Germline V CDR1 and CDR2: SGHVS, FQNEAQ. This chain's CDR3 is CASALVTTNEKLFF. CDR3 nucleotides: TGTGCCAGCGCGTTAGTTACAACTAATGAAAAACTGTTTTTT.

The rearrangement links TRBV19 to TRBJ2-3; possibly TRBD2 for D (6 bases). CDR3 length equals 14 residues. V lost 8 bases to trimming and J lost 3 bases, with 15 bases between them. Germline V gene data show CDR1 as LNHDA and CDR2 as SQIVND (reference sequence). CDR3 bases: TGTGCCAGTTGCATGGGGCTAGCGACAGATACGCAGTATTTT. Its protein product is CASCMGLATDTQYF.

The chain is built from TRBV19 and TRBJ2-7; 12 positions agree with TRBD1. CDR1 and CDR2 from the germline V gene are LNHDA and SQIVND (reference sequence). This CDR3 spans 15 amino acids. Losses at the gene ends were 4 bases for V and 5 bases for J; bases not matched to a gene: 6. The CDR3 DNA is TGTGCCAGTAGTAGTCCGGGACAGGGGGCCCACGAGCAGTACTTC. Its translation: CASSSPGQGAHEQYF.